The present TCR beta chain was sequenced within a study of vaccination and CD4 T cells after COVID-19. Whole-study context: Overlapping spike peptides from SARS-CoV-2, HCoV-NL63, HCoV-OC43 and HCoV-229E served to stimulate the cells.

About this clonotype itself: No antigen is known for it.

The Oncomine TCR Beta short-read assay generated sequence data from the DNA of cultured CD4+ T cells. From CD4+ T cells that had been cultured, genomic DNA was extracted. One entry per CDR3 protein results from TCRdb running MiXCR on the PCR reads. The repertoire includes around 9,100 distinct CDR3 sequences, approximately 35% of them detected once, and around a fifth sits in the top ten. Whole-study findings and limits: A median of 86.3% of reactive clones, in convalescent patients, became evident only post-vaccination.

Treatment given: roughly 11-day PBMC culture with coronavirus spike peptide pools or control peptides (ViraFEST assay). CD4+ T lymphocytes from the unexposed donor were collected before the COVID-19 pandemic (2011-2018). Trimming removed 8 bases from V and 7 bases from J, with 11 bases in between. From germline, CDR1 is SNHLY and CDR2 FYNNEI. The CDR3 totals 12 residues. The receptor's source is a human donor in good health. V usage is TRBV2 and J usage is TRBJ2-2; no firm D call. Material: CD4+ T cells from blood, cultured in vitro. For the CDR3, the DNA is TGTGCCAGCGCGGCCGTCGGCGGGGAGCTGTTTTTT. Protein sequence: CASAAVGGELFF.